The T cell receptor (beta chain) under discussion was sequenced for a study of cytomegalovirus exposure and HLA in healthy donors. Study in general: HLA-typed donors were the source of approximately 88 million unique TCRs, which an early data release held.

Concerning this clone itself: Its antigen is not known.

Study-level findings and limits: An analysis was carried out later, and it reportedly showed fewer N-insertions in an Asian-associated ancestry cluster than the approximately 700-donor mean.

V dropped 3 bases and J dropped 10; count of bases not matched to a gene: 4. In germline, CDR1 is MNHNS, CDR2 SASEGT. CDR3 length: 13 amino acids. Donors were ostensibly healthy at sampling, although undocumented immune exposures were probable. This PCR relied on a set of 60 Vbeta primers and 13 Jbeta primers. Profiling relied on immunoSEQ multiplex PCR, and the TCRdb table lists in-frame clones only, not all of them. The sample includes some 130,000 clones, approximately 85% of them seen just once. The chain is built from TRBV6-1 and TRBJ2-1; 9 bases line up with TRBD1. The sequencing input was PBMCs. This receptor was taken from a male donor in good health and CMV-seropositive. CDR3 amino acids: CASSEQGTGEQFF. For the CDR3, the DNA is TGTGCCAGCAGTGAGCAAGGGACAGGGGAGCAGTTCTTC.